These 20 T cell receptor beta chains originate from one sample sequenced in a study of blood T cells in healthy people across ages. The authors ran a second PCR of about 7 to 12 cycles using a sample-barcoded 5' primer and a J-beta primer mix. MiXCR was run by TCRdb on the 5' RACE reads, yielding one entry per CDR3 protein. The sample lists around 1,000,000 distinct CDR3 sequences, less than 25% seen once, with about 0.8% in the top ten. The same data also contributed to another study, on T cells of mothers and their children.

The sequenced sample consisted of blood. The receptors were sampled from a girl aged 2-10 years in good health.

This clonotype was detected a few times. The chain uses TRBV7-9 and TRBJ1-2, with TRBD1 as a possible D gene (6 bases). The length of the CDR3 is 14 residues. Germline CDR1 reads SEHNR; CDR2 reads FQNEAQ (reference sequence). V lost 4 bases and J 8 bases, leaving 17 bases between the germline ends. CDR3 nucleotide sequence: TGTGCCAGCAGCTCCGACTTGGGGGCGCCAGGCTACACCTTC. Residues: CASSSDLGAPGYTF.

This clonotype was detected only a few times. V and J are TRBV28 and TRBJ2-5; D ambiguous. The J call may be wrong; the DNA end is better matched by TRBJ2-7. The CDR3 sequence is 13 residues long. Germline lookup yields CDR1 MDHEN and CDR2 SYDVKM. Here the CDR3 DNA reads TGTGCCAGCAGCCCAATTCCCACCTACGAGCAGTACTTC. Translated: CASSPIPTYEQYF.

V and J are TRBV2 and TRBJ2-2; 8 bases align to TRBD1. Unmatched junction bases numbered 6, after V lost 5 bases and J lost 4 bases. The CDR3 is made up of 15 amino acids. CDR1 is SNHLY, CDR2 FYNNEI, per germline. The CDR3 here is CASSSGGSGTGELFF. In DNA form, the CDR3 reads TGTGCCAGCAGTTCAGGGGGCTCCGGCACCGGGGAGCTGTTTTTT.

This clonotype was picked up a small number of times. The rearrangement links TRBV4-3 to TRBJ1-4; 10 bases line up with TRBD1. Losses at the gene ends were 0 bases for V and 6 bases for J; bases not matched to a gene: 7. This CDR3 comprises 17 residues. Germline lookup yields CDR1 LGHNA and CDR2 YSLEER. CDR3 amino acids: CASSQDLTGTGDEKLFF. DNA of the CDR3: TGCGCCAGCAGCCAAGATCTTACCGGGACAGGGGATGAAAAACTGTTTTTT.

The rearrangement joins TRBV4-2 to TRBJ2-3; D might be TRBD1 (6 bases). Trimming cost V 2 bases and J 1 base, with 13 bases left between them. The CDR3 consists of 16 residues. Germline loops: CDR1 LGHNA, CDR2 YNFKEQ. The CDR3 nucleotides are TGTGCCAGCAGCCAAATTCACAGGGCGGGCACAGATACGCAGTATTTT. It yields the protein CASSQIHRAGTDTQYF.

The J gene is TRBJ2-5, the V gene TRBV10-3; D gene uncertain. TRBJ2-1 matches the DNA end more closely, so the J call is doubtful. Per the germline V gene, CDR1 is ENHRY and CDR2 is SYGVKD. This CDR3 is built from 14 residues. This chain's CDR3 is CATMDPPPYNEQFF. The DNA of the CDR3 is TGTGCCACTATGGATCCTCCACCCTACAATGAGCAGTTCTTC.

In its sample, this clonotype was seen a few times. V gene TRBV21-1 combines with J gene TRBJ2-1; the table names TRBD1, a call not compared with the DNA. The last part of the DNA fits TRBJ2-5 better; the J call may be wrong. TRBV21-1 is designated a pseudogene. The CDR3 is 17 residues long. CDR3 nucleotide sequence: TGTGCCAGCAGCAAATTTCGCGGGACAGGGGGCATGAAGACCCAGTACTTC. It codes for CASSKFRGTGGMKTQYF.

This clonotype showed up just a few times. The chain recombines TRBV6-5 with TRBJ2-3; possibly TRBD2 for D (6 bases). The CDR3 is 16 amino acids. Germline V gene sequence: CDR1 MNHEY, CDR2 SVGAGI. With 4 bases removed from V and 1 base from J, the gap between germline ends came to 15 bases. Written as DNA, the CDR3 is TGTGCCAGCAGTTCCCCACTAGCTCGCGGCACAGATACGCAGTATTTT. This translates into CASSSPLARGTDTQYF.

This clonotype has only a few counts. The rearrangement uses TRBV11-2 and TRBJ1-6; maybe TRBD1 (6 bases). Germline-derived CDR1 and CDR2 are SGHAT and FQNNGV. This CDR3 spans 15 amino acids. V gave up 2 bases and J gave up 8 bases, with 13 bases separating them. For the CDR3, the DNA is TGTGCCAGCAGCTTAAGCCCAGGGGTAGATTCACCCCTCCACTTT. This encodes CASSLSPGVDSPLHF.

The rearrangement links TRBV24-1 to TRBJ2-5; a possible D gene is TRBD1 (6 bases). V lost 0 bases and J lost 1, with 8 bases in between. The CDR3 length is 15 residues. From germline, CDR1 is KGHDR and CDR2 SFDVKD. The CDR3 DNA follows: TGTGCCACCAGTGATTTGATGGGGGCCCAAGAGACCCAGTACTTC. It is translated as CATSDLMGAQETQYF.

V gene TRBV6-1 combines with J gene TRBJ2-2; 9 bases agree with TRBD2. The CDR3 consists of 16 residues. CDR1 and CDR2 from the germline V gene are MNHNS and SASEGT. The J segment lost 1 base and the V segment lost 6 bases, leaving 6 bases of the junction unmatched. CDR3 nucleotides: TGTGCCAGCAGGGCGGGGACTAGCTTGAACACCGGGGAGCTGTTTTTT. This translates into CASRAGTSLNTGELFF.

V usage is TRBV20-1 and J usage is TRBJ2-5; TRBD2 might be the D (6 bases). Germline values: CDR1 DFQATT, CDR2 SNEGSKA (reference sequence). This CDR3 contains 12 residues. V lost 6 bases to trimming and J lost 11 bases, with 19 bases between them. CDR3 sequence (DNA): TGCAGTGCCTTGGACCGCGGGAACGGGCAGTACTTC. Translation gives CSALDRGNGQYF.

This clonotype has just a few counts. The V and J genes are TRBV7-9 and TRBJ1-1; the D is unclear. In germline, CDR1 is SEHNR, CDR2 FQNEAQ (reference sequence). The CDR3 contains 14 residues. Deletions cut 1 base from V and 5 bases from J, with 11 bases between. Written as DNA, the CDR3 is TGTGCCAGCAGCTTAGAGGGAAGCGGGACTGAAGCTTTCTTT. This gives the protein CASSLEGSGTEAFF.

V gene TRBV20-1 combines with J gene TRBJ2-5; D unresolved. Germline V CDR1 and CDR2: DFQATT, SNEGSKA (reference sequence). Trimming stripped 5 bases from V and 4 bases from J, with 5 bases between. This CDR3 is 10 amino acids long. Written as DNA, the CDR3 is TGCAGTGCTTCCCCAGAGACCCAGTACTTC. It yields the protein CSASPETQYF.

V and J are TRBV3-1 and TRBJ1-2, with TRBD1 as a possible D gene (6 bases). The CDR3 sequence is 17 residues long. Germline CDR1 LGHDT, CDR2 YNNKEL (reference sequence). The ends were cut back, 0 bases at V and 8 bases at J, with 22 bases in the middle. The DNA for the CDR3 is TGTGCCAGCAGCCAAGATGGGGGGGCGAAGGAGTGCTACGGCTACACCTTC. Amino acids: CASSQDGGAKECYGYTF.

This clonotype was found a few times. The V call is TRBV29-1, the J call TRBJ2-7; 10 bases match TRBD1. Trimming took 1 base from V and 6 from J; bases not matched to a gene: 15. This CDR3 spans 17 amino acids. Germline V gene data show CDR1 as SQVTM and CDR2 as ANQGSEA. The CDR3 protein is CSVEGVIFGTGVSEQYF. In DNA form, the CDR3 reads TGCAGCGTTGAAGGGGTTATCTTTGGGACAGGGGTCAGCGAGCAGTACTTC.

This clonotype occurred a few times. The chain carries TRBV4-1 and TRBJ1-2; D is unclear. With 4 bases removed from V and 2 bases from J, the gap between germline ends came to 17 bases. In germline, CDR1 is MGHRA, CDR2 YSYEKL. CDR3 length: 16 amino acids. The CDR3 DNA is TGCGCCAGCAGCCCCATCAATGAGATAGCCAACTATGGCTACACCTTC. It codes for CASSPINEIANYGYTF.

Many counts were recorded for this clonotype. The J gene is TRBJ2-5, the V gene TRBV12-3 or TRBV12-4; 7 bases agree with TRBD1. Trimming took 6 bases from V and 5 from J; bases not matched to a gene: 3. The CDR3 loop spans 12 amino acids. DNA for the CDR3: TGTGCCAGCAGCTTACAGGGGGAGACCCAGTACTTC. Translated: CASSLQGETQYF.

This clonotype was counted only a few times. The rearrangement uses TRBV12-3 or TRBV12-4 and TRBJ2-7, with 8 bases fitting TRBD1. The ends lost 7 bases at V and 1 base at J; junction bases unmatched: 6. CDR3 length: 14 residues. This CDR3 reads CASTGQDGSYEQYF. CDR3 in DNA: TGTGCCAGCACGGGACAGGACGGGTCCTACGAGCAGTACTTC.

This clonotype was detected only a few times. The chain couples TRBV5-1 to TRBJ2-5; 8 nucleotides line up with TRBD2. Germline CDR1 reads SGHRS; CDR2 reads YFSETQ. The V gene end was trimmed by 6 bases and the J gene end by 3 bases; junction bases not matched to a gene: 19. This CDR3 comprises 18 residues. CDR3 sequence reads: CASTDYYAGGEPKETQYF. The DNA for the CDR3 is TGCGCCAGCACCGACTACTACGCGGGAGGAGAGCCGAAAGAGACCCAGTACTTC.